Listed here is a single T cell receptor beta chain. There are 13 residues in the CDR3. Germline assignment: CDR1 SGHAT and CDR2 FQNNGV. V was pared by 6 bases and J by 10 bases, with 9 bases of the junction left unmatched. TCRdb fed the RT-PCR reads into MiXCR, producing one record per CDR3 protein. The sample yields about 680,000 distinct CDR3 sequences, 14% seen once. The sequence derives from a female donor in good health, serving as a healthy control. The rearrangement uses TRBV11-2 and TRBJ2-1, with TRBD2 identical over 7 bases. The sample comprised memory CD4+ T cells from blood. The CDR3 nucleotides read TGTGCCAGCAGGGCGGGGGTCCCCCAGGAGCAGTTCTTC. It yields the protein CASRAGVPQEQFF.